This T cell receptor (beta chain) derives from a study of blood T cells in healthy people across ages. This clonotype was detected only a few times. V lost 3 bases to trimming and J lost 2 bases, with 10 bases between them. The CDR3 totals 13 residues. Germline V gene lookup returns CDR1 SQVTM and CDR2 ANQGSEA. Primers used in a second PCR of about 7 to 12 cycles were a sample-barcoded 5' primer and a J-beta primer mix. One entry per CDR3 protein, called by TCRdb with MiXCR from the 5' RACE reads. The data contain some 900,000 distinct CDR3 sequences, roughly 48% of them seen just once; the ten biggest clones take up about an eighth.

This chain uses TRBV29-1 with TRBJ1-2; D not resolved. Sequenced input: blood. This clonotype originated in a man aged 25 to 45 in good health. CDR3 in amino acids: CSVDTTENYGYTF. The DNA for the CDR3 is TGCAGCGTTGATACCACAGAGAACTATGGCTACACCTTC.